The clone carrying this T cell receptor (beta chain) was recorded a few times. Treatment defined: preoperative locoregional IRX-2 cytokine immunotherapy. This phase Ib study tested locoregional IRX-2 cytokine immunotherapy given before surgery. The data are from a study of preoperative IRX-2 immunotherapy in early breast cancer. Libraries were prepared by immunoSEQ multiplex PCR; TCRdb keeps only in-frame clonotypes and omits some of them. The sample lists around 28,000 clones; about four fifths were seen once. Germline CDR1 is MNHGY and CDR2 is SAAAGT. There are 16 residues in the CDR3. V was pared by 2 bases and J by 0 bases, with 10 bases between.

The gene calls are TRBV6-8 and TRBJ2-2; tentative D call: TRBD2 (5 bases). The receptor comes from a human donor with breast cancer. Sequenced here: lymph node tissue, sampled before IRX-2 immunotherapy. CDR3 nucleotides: TGTGCCAGCAGTTACGGTCCGGGAACGAACACCGGGGAGCTGTTTTTT. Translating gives CASSYGPGTNTGELFF.